This T cell receptor (beta chain) derives from a study of long-term antiretroviral therapy in people with HIV. Broader study findings: Versus controls, repertoires in people with HIV had narrower CDR3 length ranges. Diversity increased after ART yet remained lower than in transplant donor controls.

The CDR3 covers 14 residues. Per germline, CDR1 LGHNA and CDR2 YSLEER. Trimming cost V 0 bases and J 5 bases, with 8 bases left between them. Concerning this clone: The antigen remains undetermined.

Version v3.0 of the immunoSEQ assay was performed at survey level. Here immunoSEQ multiplex PCR was the method, and the copy in TCRdb shows in-frame clones only, minus some. The sample contains 42,000 or so clones, roughly nine tenths of which appear only once. Sequences were derived from unsorted PBMCs, sampled 1.2 years after starting antiretroviral therapy. The rearrangement uses TRBV4-3 and TRBJ1-5, with D hard to call. The sequence was obtained from a woman aged 50 to 60 with HIV. CDR3 residues: CASSQEKSHQPQHF. As DNA, the CDR3 is TGCGCCAGCAGCCAAGAGAAGTCACATCAGCCCCAGCATTTT.